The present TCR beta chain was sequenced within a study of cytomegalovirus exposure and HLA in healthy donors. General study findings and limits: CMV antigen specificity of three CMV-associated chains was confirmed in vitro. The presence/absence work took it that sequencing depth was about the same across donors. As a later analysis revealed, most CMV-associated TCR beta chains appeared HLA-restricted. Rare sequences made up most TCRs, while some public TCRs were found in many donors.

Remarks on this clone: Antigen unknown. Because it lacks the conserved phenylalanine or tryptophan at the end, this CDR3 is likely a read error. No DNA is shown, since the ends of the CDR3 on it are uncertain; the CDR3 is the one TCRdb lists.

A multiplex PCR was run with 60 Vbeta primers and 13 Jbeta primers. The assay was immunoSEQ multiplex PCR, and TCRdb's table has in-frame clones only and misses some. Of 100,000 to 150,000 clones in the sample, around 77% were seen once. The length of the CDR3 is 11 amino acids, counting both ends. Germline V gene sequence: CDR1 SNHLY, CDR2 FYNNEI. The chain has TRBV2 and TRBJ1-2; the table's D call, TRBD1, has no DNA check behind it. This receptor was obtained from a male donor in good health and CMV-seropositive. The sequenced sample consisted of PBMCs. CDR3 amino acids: CASRTGGRSGR.